These T cell receptor beta chains were read from a single sample in a study of glioma-infiltrating T cells after dendritic cell vaccination. Profiled with immunoSEQ multiplex PCR; TCRdb holds only in-frame clones, not every one. The sample includes fewer than 70,000 clones, more than 75% seen only once; the top ten take around 8.3%. The specimen comprised blood, sampled after dendritic cell vaccination. All receptors come from a human donor with glioblastoma. CDR3s include the opening cysteine and the closing phenylalanine or tryptophan. D genes are given only for firm matches. Rows give clone size only sometimes, using once, few, many, or a class for an expanded clone.

size: few; V: TRBV25-1; D: .; J: TRBJ2-2; CDR3: CASSDLSRTPNTGELFF; DNA: TGTGCCAGCAGTGATCTGTCGAGAACGCCGAACACCGGGGAGCTGTTTTTT
size: .; V: TRBV9; D: .; J: TRBJ2-7; CDR3: CASSVATEGGGWKNEQYF; DNA: TGTGCCAGCAGCGTAGCTACTGAGGGTGGGGGGTGGAAAAACGAGCAGTACTTC
size: .; V: TRBV5-1; D: .; J: TRBJ1-1; CDR3: CASRFQGDTEAFF; DNA: TGCGCCAGCAGATTCCAAGGGGATACTGAAGCTTTCTTT
size: .; V: TRBV27; D: TRBD1; J: TRBJ1-5; CDR3: CASGTGQDQPQHF; DNA: TGTGCCAGCGGGACAGGACAAGATCAGCCCCAGCATTTT
size: .; V: TRBV5-1; D: TRBD1; J: TRBJ2-7; CDR3: CASSLDGTGTPYEQYF; DNA: TGCGCCAGCAGCTTGGACGGGACAGGGACCCCCTACGAGCAGTACTTC
size: .; V: TRBV14; D: .; J: TRBJ1-2; CDR3: CASSPQQGTYGYTF; DNA: TGTGCCAGCAGCCCTCAACAGGGTACCTATGGCTACACCTTC
size: .; V: TRBV6-5; D: .; J: TRBJ1-1; CDR3: CASSTNVNTEAFF; DNA: TGTGCCAGCAGCACTAATGTGAACACTGAAGCTTTCTTT
size: .; V: TRBV10-3; D: .; J: TRBJ1-3; CDR3: CAISPPGADTIYF; DNA: TGTGCCATCAGCCCCCCAGGGGCAGACACCATATATTTT
size: .; V: TRBV13; D: TRBD1; J: TRBJ2-7; CDR3: CASSSDRGPHLYF; DNA: TGTGCCAGCAGCTCCGACAGGGGGCCTCATCTTTACTTC
size: .; V: TRBV7-9; D: TRBD1; J: TRBJ1-2; CDR3: CASRPRQGDGYTF; DNA: TGTGCCAGCAGACCACGACAGGGAGATGGCTACACCTTC
size: .; V: TRBV6-5; D: TRBD1; J: TRBJ1-1; CDR3: CASSYRDRNTEAFF; DNA: TGTGCCAGCAGTTACAGGGACAGGAACACTGAAGCTTTCTTT
size: .; V: TRBV6-5; D: .; J: TRBJ2-1; CDR3: CASSYPQGNNEQFF; DNA: TGTGCCAGCAGTTACCCACAGGGTAACAATGAGCAGTTCTTC
size: .; V: TRBV7-9; D: TRBD1; J: TRBJ1-3; CDR3: CAGIRGRTGNTIYF; DNA: TGTGCCGGAATCAGGGGGCGGACTGGAAACACCATATATTTT
size: .; V: TRBV5-4; D: TRBD1; J: TRBJ2-2; CDR3: CASSLAGGYNGELFF; DNA: TGTGCCAGCAGCTTGGCAGGGGGTTATAACGGGGAGCTGTTTTTT
size: .; V: TRBV13; D: .; J: TRBJ2-2; CDR3: CASSSSTSRSTGELFF; DNA: TGTGCCAGCAGCTCCAGCACTAGCCGCAGCACCGGGGAGCTGTTTTTT
size: .; V: TRBV30; D: .; J: TRBJ2-1; CDR3: CAWSSGENYNEQFF; DNA: TGTGCCTGGAGCTCTGGGGAGAACTACAATGAGCAGTTCTTC
size: .; V: TRBV6-4; D: .; J: TRBJ1-2; CDR3: CASRAAFDRIYGYTF; DNA: TGTGCCAGCAGGGCGGCCTTCGACAGGATCTATGGCTACACCTTC
size: .; V: TRBV7-9; D: .; J: TRBJ2-1; CDR3: CASSPRGMGSGSYNEQFF; DNA: TGTGCCAGCAGCCCGAGGGGGATGGGGTCGGGCTCCTACAATGAGCAGTTCTTC
size: .; V: TRBV7-2; D: TRBD1; J: TRBJ1-1; CDR3: CASSPGQGTEAFF; DNA: TGTGCCAGCAGCCCAGGACAGGGGACTGAAGCTTTCTTT
size: .; V: TRBV11-2; D: TRBD1; J: TRBJ1-2; CDR3: CASRHTGTGDGYTF; DNA: TGTGCCAGCCGACATACCGGGACAGGGGATGGCTACACCTTC
size: .; V: TRBV7-2; D: TRBD1; J: TRBJ1-2; CDR3: CASSSSGLTGGVSGYTF; DNA: TGTGCCAGCAGCTCTTCCGGGCTAACAGGGGGGGTGTCTGGCTACACCTTC
size: .; V: TRBV11-3; D: .; J: TRBJ2-2; CDR3: CASSLGAAGELFF; DNA: TGTGCCAGCAGCTTAGGGGCAGCCGGGGAGCTGTTTTTT
size: .; V: TRBV7-9; D: .; J: TRBJ1-2; CDR3: CASSLLLGMRAYGYTF; DNA: TGTGCCAGCAGCTTGCTACTGGGGATGAGGGCCTATGGCTACACCTTC
size: .; V: TRBV4-2; D: TRBD2; J: TRBJ2-7; CDR3: CASSQGAGAYEQYF; DNA: TGTGCCAGCAGCCAGGGAGCGGGGGCATACGAGCAGTACTTC
size: once; V: TRBV29-1; D: TRBD2; J: TRBJ2-5; CDR3: CSVEVAGRPETQYF; DNA: TGCAGCGTTGAAGTAGCGGGCCGGCCGGAGACCCAGTACTTC
size: .; V: TRBV11-3; D: .; J: TRBJ2-5; CDR3: CASSFPGLTETQYF; DNA: TGTGCCAGCAGCTTTCCGGGATTGACAGAGACCCAGTACTTC
size: .; V: TRBV7-9; D: TRBD2; J: TRBJ2-2; CDR3: CASSPSGGGNYLSGELFF; DNA: TGTGCCAGCAGCCCGTCCGGCGGGGGAAATTACTTATCCGGGGAACTGTTTTTT
size: .; V: TRBV30; D: .; J: TRBJ1-5; CDR3: CAWSVKRGGSNQPQHF; DNA: TGTGCCTGGAGTGTTAAACGCGGCGGAAGCAATCAGCCCCAGCATTTT
size: .; V: TRBV19; D: TRBD1; J: TRBJ1-1; CDR3: CASSIDRDTEAFF; DNA: TGTGCCAGTAGTATCGACAGGGACACTGAAGCTTTCTTT
size: .; V: TRBV30; D: .; J: TRBJ1-1; CDR3: CAWTIGRTGMNTEAFF; DNA: TGTGCCTGGACCATCGGTCGGACGGGGATGAACACTGAAGCTTTCTTT
size: .; V: TRBV10-2; D: TRBD2; J: TRBJ2-5; CDR3: CASRSAGGNQETQYF; DNA: TGCGCCAGCAGGTCGGCGGGGGGGAACCAAGAGACCCAGTACTTC
size: .; V: TRBV7-2; D: .; J: TRBJ1-2; CDR3: CASSLSAPTNYGYTF; DNA: TGTGCCAGCAGCTTATCCGCACCTACTAACTATGGCTACACCTTC
size: .; V: TRBV30; D: TRBD1; J: TRBJ2-7; CDR3: CAWERSGGTYEQYF; DNA: TGTGCCTGGGAGCGGTCAGGGGGCACCTACGAGCAGTACTTC
size: .; V: TRBV25-1; D: .; J: TRBJ1-6; CDR3: CASSERPTSGIGTSPLHF; DNA: TGTGCCAGCAGTGAACGCCCAACCTCCGGGATTGGGACATCACCCCTCCACTTT
size: .; V: TRBV6-6; D: TRBD1; J: TRBJ1-5; CDR3: CASSYSGTDGAQHF; DNA: TGTGCCAGCAGTTACTCGGGGACAGATGGGGCCCAGCATTTT
size: .; V: TRBV6-6; D: .; J: TRBJ2-7; CDR3: CASSYVRNSYEQYF; DNA: TGTGCCAGCAGTTACGTCAGGAACTCCTACGAGCAGTACTTC
size: .; V: TRBV4-3; D: .; J: TRBJ2-1; CDR3: CASSQVMQGGGNEQFF; DNA: TGCGCCAGCAGCCAAGTAATGCAGGGGGGAGGTAATGAGCAGTTCTTC
size: .; V: TRBV5-8; D: TRBD2; J: TRBJ2-7; CDR3: CASSGGGEQYF; DNA: TGTGCCAGCAGCGGCGGGGGCGAGCAGTACTTC
size: .; V: TRBV18; D: .; J: TRBJ2-7; CDR3: CASSLGSFRDNRRYEQYF; DNA: TGTGCCAGCTCACTGGGCAGTTTCCGGGACAACAGGAGGTACGAGCAGTACTTC
size: .; V: TRBV5-1; D: TRBD1; J: TRBJ2-4; CDR3: CASSARQGSAKNIQYF; DNA: TGCGCCAGCAGCGCAAGACAGGGAAGTGCCAAAAACATTCAGTACTTC
size: .; V: TRBV6-6; D: TRBD1; J: TRBJ2-1; CDR3: CASSWTGGTYNEQFF; DNA: TGTGCCAGCAGTTGGACAGGGGGCACCTACAATGAGCAGTTCTTC
size: .; V: TRBV13; D: TRBD1; J: TRBJ2-5; CDR3: CASSPRTGNQETQYF; DNA: TGTGCCAGCAGCCCTCGGACAGGGAACCAAGAGACCCAGTACTTC